This TCR beta chain was observed in a study of T cells in Graves' hyperthyroidism and ophthalmopathy (dated by TCRdb to between 2019 and 2020). Context from the whole study: Peripheral blood samples were taken at initial diagnosis, before any treatment was given. After sampling, hyperthyroidism patients received methimazole starting at 30 mg daily, and ophthalmopathy patients received high-dose intravenous methylprednisolone. To identify TCR V-J signatures that set the groups apart, the researchers used a discovery cohort of about a hundred patients, made up of around 40 with Graves' ophthalmopathy and 57 with stable Graves' hyperthyroidism. In several Graves' hyperthyroidism patients, the study also compared T-cell repertoires from thyroid tissue with T-cell repertoires from blood. Prospective prediction of ophthalmopathy was tested in an independent validation cohort of 18 to 20 hyperthyroidism patients and approximately 17 patients who later progressed to ophthalmopathy. The 95 to 100 discovery patients were randomly divided into training and test sets at a 7:3 ratio. The paper describes TCR Vbeta CDR3 sequencing of around 130 peripheral blood samples, made up of around 41 ophthalmopathy patients, roughly 80 hyperthyroidism patients and 17 progressor patients. Results the study describes overall, beyond this receptor: Most expanded thyroid clonotypes (frequency above 0.001) were also detected in blood, a finding suggesting that blood repertoires may reflect thyroid immune responses. In cross-validation, a model built on a 13 V-J signature told ophthalmopathy apart from stable hyperthyroidism with 85% to 90% sensitivity and roughly 81% specificity, and in testing the same model reached 80%/75%. No statistical method was used to set the sample size in advance, and investigators knew the group allocation. During validation, the model predicted progression to ophthalmopathy a median of roughly six months ahead of onset, with around 65% sensitivity and under 85% specificity.

The TCR beta CDR3 regions were amplified from the RNA transcripts. The TCR CDR3 was subjected to a first round of RT-PCR using the HTBI primer set and the Qiagen OneStep RT-PCR kit. Libraries were constructed in a second round of multiplex PCR, after which size selection and purification were carried out. Paired-end sequencing of the libraries was performed with 100 bp reads on an Illumina HiSeq2000. The published analysis was carried out like this. SOAPnuke was used to process the raw data, removing reads that contained adapters or uncalled bases, had a mean Phred below 15, or lacked an exact match to the constant primer or identifier. COPE v1.2.5 was used to merge high-quality paired reads, and clonotypes were defined as unique nucleotide sequences. MiTCR v1.1 was used to align clonotypes to the IMGT TRBV, TRBD and TRBJ reference segments. The analysis was restricted to V-J combinations with a frequency above 0.0001, which together covered roughly 99% of the repertoires. The TCS score was defined as the ratio of F50 (clonal expansion) to E x V (chaos), calculated using BLOSUM62-based TCRdist between CDR3 peptides within each V-J. Welch's t-statistics and random forest reduced approximately 520 V-J features to about 12, which were used in a naive Bayes classifier (R e1071). In TCRdb, the public reads were trimmed at Q25 with fastp and aligned with MiXCR, with productive beta chains retained. For every CDR3 protein sequence, its rows merge into one entry that carries the most common genes and DNA. TCRdb assigned the V and J calls; the authors' analysis was not used. The sample includes 650,000 to 850,000 distinct CDR3 sequences, with approximately 18% observed a single time. The leading ten clones occupy over 15% of the sample.

CDR1 and CDR2 are drawn from the germline V gene (reference sequence): GTSNPN, SVGIG. The CDR3 goes from the cysteine to the phenylalanine over 14 residues. Only the CDR3 portion is preserved as DNA: 42 bases, with reading frame beginning at the first base. Trimming costs V 1 base and J 8 bases, and their ends lie 14 bases apart. At least ten counts were recorded for this clonotype. It lacks a known antigen. No much larger clone exists at a distance of one base, and base qualities are not known. The hyperthyroidism patients were between 18 and 65 years old and newly diagnosed, with a disease duration of less than 2 months. Exclusion was applied to patients with uncontrolled infections, other autoimmune diseases, pregnancy or lactation. Clinical symptoms, serum thyroxine and TRAb, thyroid ultrasound, and orbital computed tomography formed the basis for the diagnoses. Blood from progressor patients was collected at the time of first diagnosis with hyperthyroidism, before any ophthalmopathy symptoms had appeared. Ficoll-Paque density gradient centrifugation was used to isolate PBMCs from about 10 ml of fresh peripheral blood. Progressor patients were defined as those initially diagnosed with Graves' hyperthyroidism in whom ophthalmopathy developed during follow-up. Trizol reagent was used to extract total RNA, and RNA quality was then checked on an Agilent 2100 Bioanalyzer.

The source is a woman aged 45 to 65 with Graves' hyperthyroidism that later progressed to Graves' ophthalmopathy. Sequenced input: blood. This receptor chain uses TRBV30 and TRBJ1-4; TRBD1 could be the D gene, as 6 bases match. CDR3 sequence: CAWSDREFLEKLFF. The nucleotide sequence reads as follows: TGTGCCTGGAGTGACAGGGAATTTTTGGAAAAACTGTTTTTT. This CDR3, with the reference TRBV30 and TRBJ1-4 proteins standing in past its ends, gives the full variable domain SQTIHQWPATLVQPVGSPLSLECTVEGTSNPNLYWYRQAAGRGLQLLFYSVGIGQISSEVPQNLSASRPQDRQFILSSKKLLLSDSGFYLCAWSDREFLEKLFFGSGTQLSVL.